This TCR beta chain was identified in a study of shared clonotypes between healthy human individuals (dated by TCRdb to the early 2020s). Context from the whole study: A couple of women and a few men aged 18 to 49 years were included in the cohort. For each donor, three plates each were used for CD4 naive and CD4 memory, two plates were used for CD8 naive, and one plate was used for CD8 memory. To estimate repertoire size and how much clonotype sharing occurs between individuals, the study deeply sequenced the blood TCR repertoires of a handful of healthy adults. Per donor, leukapheresis produced somewhere between about 0.9 and 9.5 billion PBMCs. To increase sequencing depth and limit assay-specific biases, different laboratories used diverse techniques to prepare libraries and sequence TCR repertoires. Results the study describes overall, beyond this receptor: Pairwise subsampling indicated that sequencing depth was expected to affect the degree of clonotype sharing among donors. Estimated clonotype richness was generally larger for naive than for memory subsets. Compared with non-shared clonotypes, the clonotypes found in all four sorted-subset donors had higher generation probabilities. About 5% of naive CD4, 3.5% of naive CD8, approximately 2% of memory CD4, and 0.4% of memory CD8 clonotypes were shared across several donors. Because the study included a small number of donors, the genetic and exposure-history diversity represented was limited. Rarefaction of sorted-subset datasets indicated incomplete sequencing despite the large sequencing depth. Sampling was restricted to blood, and TCR repertoires in tissue are likely to differ from TCR repertoires in blood.

V gives up 6 bases and J gives up 3 bases, and the segment between their germline ends measures 9 bases. The CDR3 covers 13 residues, taking in both the cysteine and the phenylalanine. CDR3 DNA is the only sequence kept; it has 39 bases, read in frame from the first base. From the germline V gene, CDR1 is MNHNS and CDR2 is SASEGT. TCR CDR3 regions were amplified from genomic DNA by multiplex PCR using the deep immunoSEQ assay. Genomic DNA extracted from each cell subset was distributed evenly over all wells of several immunoSEQ 96-well plates, and each plate served as one replicate. For sorted subsets, each replicate PCR was loaded with 200 ng genomic DNA, equivalent to 25,000 to 30,000 T cell genomes. Purified libraries were quantified with a Qubit 3.0 fluorometer, sized on a Bioanalyzer 2100, and re-quantified with the KAPA Library Quantification kit. Every immunoSEQ 96-well plate was sequenced on a separate single-read 150-cycle Illumina NextSeq 550 flow cell. In the original analysis: Because the immunoSEQ output included only junctional sequences and no quality scores, the filtering could not be the same as the filtering used for full-length reads. To assign V/J genes and CDR3, sequences were annotated using PyIR, a Python wrapper for IgBLAST v1.9, with IMGT germline references. Reads with weak V/J assignments (E-value above 1e-6), missing CDR3, stop codons, out-of-frame junctions, or ambiguous translated residues were removed. V3J clonotypes were defined as sequences sharing the same inferred V gene, J gene, and CDR3 amino acid sequence. Percentage overlap between repertoires was computed as shared unique clonotypes divided by the size of the smaller repertoire. Richness of each repertoire was evaluated using RTK rarefaction, the Chao1 estimator, and Recon v2.1 estimates of unobserved clonotypes. OLGA was used to compute generation probabilities for all TCRbeta clonotypes that the gDNA method yielded from a handful of donors. The immuneACCESS repertoire file appears here via TCRdb, limited to in-frame rearrangements. These files lack a portion of the clones; in checked studies, under half of the deficit traces to unresolved V genes, and the cause of the others is not known. That table furnishes V, J and clone size, whereas the DNA furnished D and trimming. The sample contains some 2,000,000 clones, 95% of them found a single time. More than 0.1% of the sample is taken by the ten largest.

The donors were healthy, HIV-negative adults who had no recently reported acute infections or vaccinations. Every donor was a Caucasian adult residing in Nashville, Tennessee, USA. CD4+ T cells were enriched through magnetic negative selection, after which naive cells were positively selected on CD45RA and the remaining negative fraction served as the memory subset. After blood collection by leukapheresis, PBMCs were isolated using Ficoll-Histopaque density gradient centrifugation and then cryopreserved in the vapor phase of liquid nitrogen. Analytical flow cytometry was used to check the purity and quantity of every magnetically sorted T cell population. Genomic DNA was isolated from every sorted fraction and measured by UV absorbance on a Nanodrop 2000c. In the case of this clone: The antigen this receptor binds is unknown. Within one base of it there is no much larger clone, and no base qualities were kept. Other DNA sequences within the sample encode an identical CDR3.

Here the chain combines TRBV6-1 and TRBJ1-5; confidence is insufficient to name the D gene. Sequencing used naive CD4+ T cells sorted from blood. The cell subset or site label corresponds to: CD45RA+ positively selected. The clonotype originates from a man between 18 and 35 years old in good health. The nucleotides are TGTGCCAGCAGACCAGATCTCAATCAGCCCCAGCATTTT. Its translation is CASRPDLNQPQHF.